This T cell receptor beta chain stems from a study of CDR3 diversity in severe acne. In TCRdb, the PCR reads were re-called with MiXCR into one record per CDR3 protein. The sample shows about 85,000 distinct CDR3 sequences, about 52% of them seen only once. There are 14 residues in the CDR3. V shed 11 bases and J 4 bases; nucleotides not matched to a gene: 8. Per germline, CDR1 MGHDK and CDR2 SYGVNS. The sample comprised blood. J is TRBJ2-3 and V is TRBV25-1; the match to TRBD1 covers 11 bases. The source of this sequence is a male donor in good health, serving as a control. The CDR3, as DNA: TGTGCCGGGGGTGGGACAGGGGGTCCAGATACGCAGTATTTT. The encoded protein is CAGGGTGGPDTQYF.